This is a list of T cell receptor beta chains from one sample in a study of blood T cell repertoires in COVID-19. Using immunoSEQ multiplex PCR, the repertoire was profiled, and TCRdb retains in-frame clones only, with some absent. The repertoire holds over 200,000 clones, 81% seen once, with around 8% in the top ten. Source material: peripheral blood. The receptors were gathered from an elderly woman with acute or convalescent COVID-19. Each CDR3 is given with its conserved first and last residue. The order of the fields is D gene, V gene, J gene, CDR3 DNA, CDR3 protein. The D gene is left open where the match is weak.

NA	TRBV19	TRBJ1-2	TGTGCCAGTACTCTACAGGGATATTACTATGGCTACACCTTC	CASTLQGYYYGYTF
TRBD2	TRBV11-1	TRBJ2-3	TGTGCCAGCAGCCCGACTAGCGCGATCACAGATACGCAGTATTTT	CASSPTSAITDTQYF
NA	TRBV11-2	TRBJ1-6	TGTGCCAGCAGCTTACTCATCACTCCTAATTCACCCCTCCACTTT	CASSLLITPNSPLHF
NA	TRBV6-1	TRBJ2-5	TGTGCCAGCAGTGAAGAATGGGGGCGTTACTTC	CASSEEWGRYF
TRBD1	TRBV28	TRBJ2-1	TGTGCCAGCAGTTTGGAGACAGGGGAGAACTACAATGAGCAGTTCTTC	CASSLETGENYNEQFF
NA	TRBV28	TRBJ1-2	TGTGCCAGCAGTTACACCGGCTACACCTTC	CASSYTGYTF
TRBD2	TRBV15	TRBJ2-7	TGTGCCACCAGCAGAAGGGCTAGCGGCTCCTACGAGCAGTACTTC	CATSRRASGSYEQYF
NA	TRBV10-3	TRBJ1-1	TGTGCCATCAGTGGATCAGGGATTGACACTGAAGCTTTCTTT	CAISGSGIDTEAFF
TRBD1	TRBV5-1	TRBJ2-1	TGCGCCAGCAGCTCCTGGGACAGGGGAGACAATGAGCAGTTCTTC	CASSSWDRGDNEQFF
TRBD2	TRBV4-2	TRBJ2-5	TGTGCCAGCAGCCAAGCCGCTAGCGGGGGACACCAAGAGACCCAGTACTTC	CASSQAASGGHQETQYF
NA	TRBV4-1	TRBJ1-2	TGCGCCAGCAGCCAAGGGGACGGGGGGTTCTATGGCTACACCTTC	CASSQGDGGFYGYTF
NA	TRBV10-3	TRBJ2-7	TGTGCCATCAGTGATTCCGACAGTCCCTACGAGCAGTACTTC	CAISDSDSPYEQYF
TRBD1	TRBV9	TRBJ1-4	TGTGCCAGCAGCGCCGATAGACAGGGGGTGGCAACTAATGAAAAACTGTTTTTT	CASSADRQGVATNEKLFF
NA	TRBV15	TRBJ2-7	TGTGCCACCAGCCCGAGGGCCGGCTACGAGCAGTACTTC	CATSPRAGYEQYF
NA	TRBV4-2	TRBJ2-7	TGTGCCAGCAGCCAAGACCCGTACTACGAGCAGTACTTC	CASSQDPYYEQYF
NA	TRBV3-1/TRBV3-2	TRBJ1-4	TGTGCCAGCAGCCAAGATCGGGGTATACTCGGAAAACTGTTTTTT	CASSQDRGILGKLFF
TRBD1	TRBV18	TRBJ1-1	TGTGCCAGCTCACCATCCGGACAGGCGAACACTGAAGCTTTCTTT	CASSPSGQANTEAFF
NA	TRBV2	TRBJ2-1	TGTGCCAGCAGTGAAATGGCGGTTTCCTACAATGAGCAGTTCTTC	CASSEMAVSYNEQFF
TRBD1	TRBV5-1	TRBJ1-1	TGCGCCAGCTCAGGGGGCGGGGACACTGAAGCTTTCTTT	CASSGGGDTEAFF